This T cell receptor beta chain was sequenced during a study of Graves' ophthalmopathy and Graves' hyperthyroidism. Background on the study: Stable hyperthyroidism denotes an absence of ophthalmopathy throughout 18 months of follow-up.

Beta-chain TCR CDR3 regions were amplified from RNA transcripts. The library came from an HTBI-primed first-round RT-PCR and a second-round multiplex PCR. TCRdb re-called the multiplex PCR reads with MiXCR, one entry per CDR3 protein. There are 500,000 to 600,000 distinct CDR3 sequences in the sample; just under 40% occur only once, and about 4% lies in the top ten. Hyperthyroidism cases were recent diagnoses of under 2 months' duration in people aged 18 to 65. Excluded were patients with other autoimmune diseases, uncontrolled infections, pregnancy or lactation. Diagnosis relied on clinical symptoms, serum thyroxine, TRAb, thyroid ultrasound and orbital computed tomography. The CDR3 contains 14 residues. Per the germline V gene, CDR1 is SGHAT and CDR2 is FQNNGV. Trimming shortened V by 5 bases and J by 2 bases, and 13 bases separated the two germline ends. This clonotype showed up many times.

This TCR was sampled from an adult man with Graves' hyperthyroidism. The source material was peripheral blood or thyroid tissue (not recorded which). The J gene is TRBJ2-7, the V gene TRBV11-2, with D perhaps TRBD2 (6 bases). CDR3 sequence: CASSPTSTPYEQYF. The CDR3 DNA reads TGTGCCAGCAGCCCAACTAGCACTCCCTACGAGCAGTACTTC. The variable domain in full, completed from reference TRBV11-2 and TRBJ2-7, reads EAGVAQSPRYKIIEKRQSVAFWCNPISGHATLYWYQQILGQGPKLLIQFQNNGVVDDSQLPKDRFSAERLKGVDSTLKIQPAKLEDSAVYLCASSPTSTPYEQYFGPGTRLTVT.